This TCR beta chain was sequenced for a study of early T cells in non-severe SARS-CoV-2 infection. Study-wide background: The chains were unpaired, and the sequenced material was bulk RNA from unsorted whole blood. The study, taken as a whole, reports: Private and CD4 specificities were missed by VDJdb matching, skewed to anti-spike CD8.

Germline V gene data show CDR1 as KGHSH and CDR2 as LQKENI. The CDR3 has 16 residues. V dropped 2 bases and J dropped 1 base, with 11 bases sitting between them. Attachment of unique molecular identifiers was made to individual cDNA molecules. TCRdb re-called the 5' RACE reads with MiXCR, one entry per CDR3 protein. The table lists around 55,000 distinct CDR3 sequences, 6.6% of them singletons. This clonotype was seen more than once but under ten times. As yet, its antigen is unknown. The chain combines TRBV18 with TRBJ2-2; D may be TRBD2 (6 bases). The sequence came from an adult who was a healthcare worker with PCR-confirmed SARS-CoV-2 infection or an uninfected control (not recorded which). Source: whole blood, taken at baseline. The CDR3 loop is CASSPRRAENTGELFF. CDR3 nucleotides: TGTGCCAGCTCACCAAGGAGGGCAGAGAACACCGGGGAGCTGTTTTTT.